This record concerns one TCR beta chain sequence. Profiling relied on immunoSEQ multiplex PCR, and the TCRdb table lists in-frame clones only, not all of them. Of approximately 150,000 clones in the sample, approximately 77% were seen once. Per the germline V gene, CDR1 is DFQATT and CDR2 is SNEGSKA (reference sequence). The V and J ends lost 7 bases and 7 bases respectively, with 11 bases between them. The CDR3 has 11 residues. The entry originates in a study of cytotoxic CD8 clonotypes in ibrutinib-treated CLL. The origin of this receptor is a human donor with chronic lymphocytic leukemia. The input for sequencing was PBMCs, taken after 12 months of ibrutinib treatment. The chain is built from TRBV20-1 and TRBJ1-3; D is unclear. The CDR3 spells CSVLRQNTIYF. The CDR3, as DNA: TGCAGTGTCCTGCGGCAGAACACCATATATTTT.